The clone carrying this T cell receptor beta chain was recorded many times. Its specificity is unknown. CDR3-region Arm-PCR and iRepertoire HTBI primers produced the TCR beta libraries. TCRdb ran MiXCR on the multiplex PCR reads and lists one entry per CDR3 protein. The data show more than 300,000 distinct CDR3 sequences, under 20% seen once. This specimen comes from a study of regulatory T cells in long-lasting Graves disease. Regarding the study as a whole: Segments TRBV28, TRBJ1-2 and TRBJ2-5 showed preferential usage in persistent disease.

The time point here: newly diagnosed GD, antithyroid drugs for less than 3 months. PBMCs provided the RNA from which the TCR library was made. There are 15 residues in the CDR3. V lost 2 bases and J lost 5; bases outside the gene matches: 7. Germline CDR1 is SGHRS and CDR2 is YFSETQ. The same sample was also studied in work on T cells in Graves' hyperthyroidism and ophthalmopathy. Per that study: In simple terms, a model built on 13 V-J features told ophthalmopathy apart from stable hyperthyroidism.

The chain combines TRBV5-1 with TRBJ2-3; 8 nucleotides agree with TRBD1. The sequence came from a woman aged 18-30 years with Graves disease. This specimen was peripheral blood mononuclear cells (PBMCs), taken at new diagnosis, from a patient treated with antithyroid drugs. The CDR3 nucleotides are TGCGCCAGCAGCTTCTCGGACAGGGCTTTAGATACGCAGTATTTT. This translates into CASSFSDRALDTQYF.